The clone carrying this T cell receptor beta chain was counted between two and nine times. The data belong to a study of blood T cell repertoires in COVID-19. Study as a whole: The United States, Italy and Spain were the sources of the acute and convalescent COVID-19 samples. T cells, B-cell-depleted T cells, or PBMCs provided the cDNA or gDNA that served as material.

In the original workflow: Counts of nucleated cells, estimated from reference gene primer amplification, were obtained. Sequenced by immunoSEQ multiplex PCR; TCRdb stores in-frame clones only, minus some. D and trimming come from the DNA, and the V and J calls and clone size come from that table. The sample lists about 150,000 clones, 70% to 90% occurring once. Trimming cost V 0 bases and J 7 bases, with 11 bases left between them. Germline V lookup: CDR1 LGHNA, CDR2 YSLEER. This CDR3 is 14 amino acids long. The specimen was peripheral blood. This TCR was recovered from a man aged 50 to 60 who had recovered from COVID-19. This chain joins TRBV4-3 and TRBJ2-3; D is possibly TRBD2 (6 bases). This CDR3 reads CASSQDLALNTQYF. DNA of the CDR3: TGCGCCAGCAGCCAAGACCTAGCGTTGAATACGCAGTATTTT.